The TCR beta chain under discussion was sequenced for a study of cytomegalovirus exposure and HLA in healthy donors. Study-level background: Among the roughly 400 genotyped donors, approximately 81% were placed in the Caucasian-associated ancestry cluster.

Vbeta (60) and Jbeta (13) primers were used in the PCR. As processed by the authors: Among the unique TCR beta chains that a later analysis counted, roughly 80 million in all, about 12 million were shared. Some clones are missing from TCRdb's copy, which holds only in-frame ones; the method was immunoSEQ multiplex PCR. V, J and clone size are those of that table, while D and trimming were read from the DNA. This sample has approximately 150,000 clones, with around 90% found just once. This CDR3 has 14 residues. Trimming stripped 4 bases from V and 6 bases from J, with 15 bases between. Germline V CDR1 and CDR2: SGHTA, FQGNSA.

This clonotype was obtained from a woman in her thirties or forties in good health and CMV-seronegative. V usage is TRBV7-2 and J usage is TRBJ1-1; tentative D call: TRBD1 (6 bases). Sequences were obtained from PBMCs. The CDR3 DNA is TGTGCCAGCAGCTCCTACAGGGCATCCGCTGAAGCTTTCTTT. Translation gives CASSSYRASAEAFF.